These T cell receptor beta chains were read from a single sample in a study of identical twins. TCRdb analysed the 5' RACE reads with MiXCR anew, one entry per CDR3 protein. This sample has approximately 490,000 distinct CDR3 sequences, with about 20% found just once. The same data also went into a second study, on yellow fever vaccine responses in identical twins.

The sample consisted of CD4+ T cells sorted from blood. Receptors were obtained from a woman under 30 in good health. The CDR3 runs from the conserved cysteine through the conserved F or W. A D gene is named only where the DNA matches it firmly. Size values are once, few and many counts, or a class for expanded clones, and some rows have none.

d_gene: TRBD2
v_gene: TRBV27
j_gene: TRBJ2-1
abundance: -
CDR3aa: CASSFSGLAGGNNEQFF
CDR3nt: TGTGCCAGCAGTTTTTCCGGACTAGCGGGGGGAAACAATGAGCAGTTCTTC

d_gene: TRBD2
v_gene: TRBV24-1
j_gene: TRBJ2-3
abundance: -
CDR3aa: CATSDAGTSGITDTQYF
CDR3nt: TGTGCCACCAGTGATGCCGGGACTAGCGGGATCACAGATACGCAGTATTTT

d_gene: TRBD2
v_gene: TRBV12-3/TRBV12-4
j_gene: TRBJ2-1
abundance: many
CDR3aa: CASSLLRLADNEQFF
CDR3nt: TGTGCCAGCAGTTTACTGCGACTAGCGGACAATGAGCAGTTCTTC

d_gene: TRBD1
v_gene: TRBV18
j_gene: TRBJ2-1
abundance: -
CDR3aa: CASSPPLQVGTGASSYNEQFF
CDR3nt: TGTGCCAGCTCACCACCCTTACAGGTCGGGACAGGGGCCTCAAGCTACAATGAGCAGTTCTTC

d_gene: -
v_gene: TRBV20-1
j_gene: TRBJ2-5
abundance: -
CDR3aa: CSARDLSRGQETQYF
CDR3nt: TGCAGTGCTAGAGATCTTAGCCGGGGCCAAGAGACCCAGTACTTC

d_gene: -
v_gene: TRBV29-1
j_gene: TRBJ1-1
abundance: -
CDR3aa: CSGQTSNTEAFF
CDR3nt: TGCAGCGGACAAACATCGAACACTGAAGCTTTCTTT

d_gene: -
v_gene: TRBV5-1
j_gene: TRBJ1-1
abundance: few
CDR3aa: CASSTQENTEAFF
CDR3nt: TGCGCCAGCAGCACACAGGAGAACACTGAAGCTTTCTTT

d_gene: -
v_gene: TRBV3-1
j_gene: TRBJ1-5
abundance: -
CDR3aa: CASSRGSGNQPQHF
CDR3nt: TGTGCCAGCAGCCGGGGATCTGGCAATCAGCCCCAGCATTTT

d_gene: -
v_gene: TRBV10-2
j_gene: TRBJ2-1
abundance: -
CDR3aa: CASSESIRDTSYNEQFF
CDR3nt: TGCGCCAGCAGTGAGTCGATCAGGGACACTTCCTACAATGAGCAGTTCTTC

d_gene: TRBD2
v_gene: TRBV12-3/TRBV12-4
j_gene: TRBJ2-3
abundance: few
CDR3aa: CASSLAGTSGRVGNTQYF
CDR3nt: TGTGCCAGCAGTTTAGCCGGGACTAGCGGGAGAGTCGGAAATACGCAGTATTTT

d_gene: TRBD2
v_gene: TRBV5-1
j_gene: TRBJ2-2
abundance: -
CDR3aa: CASSLETSGGTGELFF
CDR3nt: TGCGCCAGCAGCTTGGAGACTAGCGGGGGAACCGGGGAGCTGTTTTTT

d_gene: TRBD1
v_gene: TRBV7-7
j_gene: TRBJ2-2
abundance: -
CDR3aa: CASSPSGTGLGELFF
CDR3nt: TGTGCCAGCAGCCCGTCCGGGACAGGGCTCGGGGAGCTGTTTTTT

d_gene: -
v_gene: TRBV4-2
j_gene: TRBJ1-6
abundance: -
CDR3aa: CASSQDPLKNNSPLHF
CDR3nt: TGTGCCAGCAGCCAAGATCCCCTCAAGAATAATTCACCCCTCCACTTT

d_gene: -
v_gene: TRBV28
j_gene: TRBJ1-5
abundance: -
CDR3aa: CASSLSGFDQPQHF
CDR3nt: TGTGCCAGCAGTTTATCAGGGTTCGATCAGCCCCAGCATTTT

d_gene: TRBD2
v_gene: TRBV20-1
j_gene: TRBJ2-7
abundance: -
CDR3aa: CSAPQGSAGVGEQYF
CDR3nt: TGCAGTGCCCCTCAAGGGTCGGCGGGAGTTGGCGAGCAGTACTTC

d_gene: TRBD2
v_gene: TRBV4-2
j_gene: TRBJ2-3
abundance: few
CDR3aa: CASSAVLAGGPLTDTQYF
CDR3nt: TGTGCCAGCAGCGCCGTCCTAGCGGGAGGTCCTCTCACAGATACGCAGTATTTT

d_gene: TRBD1
v_gene: TRBV12-3/TRBV12-4
j_gene: TRBJ2-7
abundance: few
CDR3aa: CASSGQGNYEQYF
CDR3nt: TGTGCCAGCAGCGGACAGGGGAACTACGAGCAGTACTTC

d_gene: TRBD1
v_gene: TRBV12-3/TRBV12-4
j_gene: TRBJ2-7
abundance: many
CDR3aa: CASSPTSGGEQYF
CDR3nt: TGTGCCAGCAGTCCCACGTCAGGGGGCGAGCAGTACTTC

d_gene: -
v_gene: TRBV29-1
j_gene: TRBJ2-2
abundance: few
CDR3aa: CSVYGLQNTGELFF
CDR3nt: TGCAGCGTTTATGGGTTACAAAACACCGGGGAGCTGTTTTTT

d_gene: -
v_gene: TRBV5-1
j_gene: TRBJ1-4
abundance: few
CDR3aa: CASSLNVLAEKLFF
CDR3nt: TGCGCCAGCAGCTTGAATGTCCTGGCTGAAAAACTGTTTTTT

d_gene: -
v_gene: TRBV2
j_gene: TRBJ2-5
abundance: -
CDR3aa: CASRDGASKTQYF
CDR3nt: TGTGCCAGTCGTGATGGGGCGAGTAAGACCCAGTACTTC

d_gene: -
v_gene: TRBV5-1
j_gene: TRBJ2-1
abundance: -
CDR3aa: CASSLWVERGQFF
CDR3nt: TGCGCCAGCAGCTTGTGGGTCGAGAGGGGGCAGTTCTTC

d_gene: -
v_gene: TRBV27
j_gene: TRBJ1-1
abundance: many
CDR3aa: CASSFRENTEAFF
CDR3nt: TGTGCCAGCAGTTTTAGGGAGAACACTGAAGCTTTCTTT

d_gene: TRBD2
v_gene: TRBV6-1
j_gene: TRBJ2-2
abundance: -
CDR3aa: CASRAGLDRSGELFF
CDR3nt: TGTGCCAGCAGGGCCGGACTAGATCGTTCCGGGGAGCTGTTTTTT

d_gene: TRBD1
v_gene: TRBV12-3/TRBV12-4
j_gene: TRBJ1-1
abundance: few
CDR3aa: CASSSQGASATEAFF
CDR3nt: TGTGCCAGCAGTTCCCAGGGGGCATCGGCCACTGAAGCTTTCTTT

d_gene: TRBD2
v_gene: TRBV29-1
j_gene: TRBJ2-1
abundance: -
CDR3aa: CSVEGGPGLADYNEQFF
CDR3nt: TGCAGCGTTGAAGGGGGCCCGGGACTAGCGGACTACAATGAGCAGTTCTTC

d_gene: -
v_gene: TRBV6-5
j_gene: TRBJ1-2
abundance: few
CDR3aa: CASSSVLGNYGYTF
CDR3nt: TGTGCCAGCAGTTCGGTATTGGGGAACTATGGCTACACCTTC

d_gene: -
v_gene: TRBV29-1
j_gene: TRBJ2-2
abundance: -
CDR3aa: CSVGVRSTGELFF
CDR3nt: TGCAGCGTTGGTGTACGGTCCACTGGGGAGCTGTTTTTT

d_gene: TRBD1
v_gene: TRBV5-1
j_gene: TRBJ2-7
abundance: -
CDR3aa: CASSTRQGPYEQYF
CDR3nt: TGCGCCAGCAGCACCAGACAGGGGCCCTACGAGCAGTACTTC

d_gene: TRBD2
v_gene: TRBV11-1
j_gene: TRBJ2-7
abundance: few
CDR3aa: CASSYRGNLLAGAEEQYF
CDR3nt: TGTGCCAGCAGCTACCGGGGTAATCTGTTAGCGGGGGCGGAAGAGCAGTACTTC

d_gene: -
v_gene: TRBV20-1
j_gene: TRBJ1-1
abundance: few
CDR3aa: CSASSVQLNTEAFF
CDR3nt: TGCAGTGCTAGTTCTGTTCAGCTGAACACTGAAGCTTTCTTT

d_gene: TRBD1
v_gene: TRBV10-3
j_gene: TRBJ2-1
abundance: few
CDR3aa: CAISRGQGVGGEQFF
CDR3nt: TGTGCCATCAGCCGTGGACAGGGGGTGGGCGGTGAGCAGTTCTTC

d_gene: -
v_gene: TRBV3-1
j_gene: TRBJ2-1
abundance: -
CDR3aa: CASSQGDWSYNEQFF
CDR3nt: TGTGCCAGCAGCCAAGGGGACTGGTCCTACAATGAGCAGTTCTTC

d_gene: -
v_gene: TRBV3-1
j_gene: TRBJ1-2
abundance: -
CDR3aa: CASSQIGRDGYTF
CDR3nt: TGTGCCAGCAGCCAAATCGGCAGGGACGGCTACACCTTC

d_gene: -
v_gene: TRBV2
j_gene: TRBJ2-3
abundance: -
CDR3aa: CASTDTGASTDTQYF
CDR3nt: TGTGCCAGCACCGACACGGGGGCAAGCACAGATACGCAGTATTTT

d_gene: -
v_gene: TRBV24-1
j_gene: TRBJ2-1
abundance: -
CDR3aa: CATSDRDGPYNEQFF
CDR3nt: TGTGCCACCAGTGACCGGGACGGACCCTACAATGAGCAGTTCTTC

d_gene: -
v_gene: TRBV21-1
j_gene: TRBJ1-1
abundance: -
CDR3aa: CASSCPETMNTEAFF
CDR3nt: TGTGCCAGCAGCTGTCCTGAGACAATGAACACTGAAGCTTTCTTT

d_gene: TRBD1
v_gene: TRBV12-3/TRBV12-4
j_gene: TRBJ1-5
abundance: few
CDR3aa: CASSERQGRNQPQHF
CDR3nt: TGTGCCAGCAGCGAAAGACAGGGCAGAAATCAGCCCCAGCATTTT

d_gene: -
v_gene: TRBV10-3
j_gene: TRBJ2-7
abundance: few
CDR3aa: CAISARVPYEQYF
CDR3nt: TGTGCCATCAGTGCCCGGGTCCCCTACGAGCAGTACTTC

d_gene: TRBD2
v_gene: TRBV20-1
j_gene: TRBJ2-3
abundance: few
CDR3aa: CSARDTGRGATDTQYF
CDR3nt: TGCAGTGCTAGAGATACCGGGCGGGGGGCCACAGATACGCAGTATTTT

d_gene: -
v_gene: TRBV28
j_gene: TRBJ2-7
abundance: few
CDR3aa: CASKGGAYEQYF
CDR3nt: TGTGCCAGCAAGGGCGGGGCTTACGAGCAGTACTTC

d_gene: TRBD1
v_gene: TRBV12-3/TRBV12-4
j_gene: TRBJ1-1
abundance: -
CDR3aa: CASSLGDSTEAFF
CDR3nt: TGTGCCAGCAGTTTAGGGGACAGCACTGAAGCTTTCTTT

d_gene: -
v_gene: TRBV4-2
j_gene: TRBJ1-2
abundance: few
CDR3aa: CASSQDHGQGRYGYTF
CDR3nt: TGTGCCAGCAGCCAAGACCATGGGCAGGGGCGCTATGGCTACACCTTC

d_gene: -
v_gene: TRBV25-1
j_gene: TRBJ2-7
abundance: few
CDR3aa: CASGADSPYEQYF
CDR3nt: TGTGCCAGCGGGGCGGACAGCCCCTACGAGCAGTACTTC

d_gene: -
v_gene: TRBV2
j_gene: TRBJ2-7
abundance: -
CDR3aa: CASSEGQRKSYEQYF
CDR3nt: TGTGCCAGCAGTGAAGGCCAAAGAAAATCCTACGAGCAGTACTTC

d_gene: TRBD1
v_gene: TRBV12-3/TRBV12-4
j_gene: TRBJ2-6
abundance: few
CDR3aa: CAIQGPGGANVLTF
CDR3nt: TGTGCCATACAGGGGCCAGGTGGGGCCAACGTCCTGACTTTC

d_gene: TRBD1
v_gene: TRBV5-1
j_gene: TRBJ2-6
abundance: -
CDR3aa: CASSFSGQGKSGANVLTF
CDR3nt: TGCGCCAGCAGCTTTTCTGGACAGGGGAAGTCTGGGGCCAACGTCCTGACTTTC

d_gene: -
v_gene: TRBV20-1
j_gene: TRBJ1-5
abundance: -
CDR3aa: CSASVPGNQPQHF
CDR3nt: TGCAGTGCTTCGGTGCCGGGTAATCAGCCCCAGCATTTT

d_gene: -
v_gene: TRBV7-9
j_gene: TRBJ1-1
abundance: -
CDR3aa: CASSLRGGTLNTEAFF
CDR3nt: TGTGCCAGCAGCTTGAGGGGAGGGACTTTGAACACTGAAGCTTTCTTT

d_gene: TRBD2
v_gene: TRBV4-2
j_gene: TRBJ2-5
abundance: few
CDR3aa: CASSQGAGGGQETQYF
CDR3nt: TGTGCCAGCAGCCAAGGGGCGGGAGGGGGCCAAGAGACCCAGTACTTC

d_gene: TRBD1
v_gene: TRBV12-5
j_gene: TRBJ1-2
abundance: many
CDR3aa: CASGSETGLYGYTF
CDR3nt: TGTGCTAGTGGTTCCGAGACAGGGTTATATGGCTACACCTTC

d_gene: -
v_gene: TRBV29-1
j_gene: TRBJ1-1
abundance: few
CDR3aa: CSVEGPVEAFF
CDR3nt: TGCAGCGTTGAAGGGCCAGTTGAAGCTTTCTTT

d_gene: -
v_gene: TRBV3-1
j_gene: TRBJ1-1
abundance: -
CDR3aa: CASSQDRVTAFF
CDR3nt: TGTGCCAGCAGCCAAGATCGGGTTACCGCTTTCTTT

d_gene: -
v_gene: TRBV12-3/TRBV12-4
j_gene: TRBJ2-1
abundance: few
CDR3aa: CASSFLAARREQFF
CDR3nt: TGTGCCAGCAGTTTTCTCGCTGCTAGACGTGAGCAGTTCTTC